This paragraph covers one T cell receptor (beta chain) sequence. The antigen is not known. Then a second PCR, running roughly 7 to 11 cycles, was carried out with a sample-barcoded 5' primer and a J-beta primer mix. TCRdb used MiXCR to reprocess the 5' RACE reads, holding one entry per CDR3 protein. This table holds nearly 1 million distinct CDR3 sequences, just over 50% found once. The entry originates in a study of blood T cells in healthy people across ages. Trimming took 4 bases from V and 6 from J; bases not matched to a gene: 10. The CDR3 has 17 amino acids. Looked up from germline, CDR1 is SGHTA and CDR2 is FQGNSA. Findings of the study overall: The study found more naive CD4+ cells and higher diversity in long-lived than aged donors. There was a strong correlation between TCR beta diversity and naive T cell percentage.

Each sample yielded at least 5.5 micrograms of PBMC total RNA. This clonotype was sampled from a woman aged 55-69 years in good health. The chain carries TRBV7-2 and TRBJ2-7; TRBD2 agrees at 15 bases. The material sequenced was blood. The CDR3 sequence: CASSWGTGLAGGGEQYF. The DNA of the CDR3 is TGTGCCAGCAGCTGGGGCACGGGACTAGCGGGAGGTGGCGAGCAGTACTTC.